The 30 T cell receptor beta chains below come from one sample, sequenced in a study of blood T cell repertoires in COVID-19. Sequencing was performed with immunoSEQ multiplex PCR; in TCRdb, only in-frame clones are kept and a portion is missing. Of 65,000 to 85,000 clones listed, about four fifths are singletons. The sequenced material came from peripheral blood. These receptors came from a man between 50 and 59 years old with active COVID-19.

The genes are TRBV19 and TRBJ2-3; D might be TRBD2 (7 bases). The CDR3 sequence is 15 residues long. The germline gives CDR1 LNHDA, CDR2 SQIVND (reference sequence). Trimming pared 5 bases from V and 14 bases from J, leaving 26 bases between. DNA for the CDR3: TGTGCCAGTAGTGAGAGAGGAACGGCGGGGGCGTCGTGGTATTTT. This gives the protein CASSERGTAGASWYF.

The chain carries TRBV4-2 and TRBJ2-1, with 8 bases fitting TRBD2. V shed 3 bases and J 4 bases; nucleotides not matched to a gene: 8. Germline V gene lookup returns CDR1 LGHNA and CDR2 YNFKEQ. This CDR3 is built from 16 residues. The chain's CDR3 is CASSQQGTRDYNEQFF. In DNA form, the CDR3 reads TGTGCCAGCAGCCAGCAAGGGACTAGGGATTACAATGAGCAGTTCTTC.

The chain is built from TRBV7-6 and TRBJ1-5, with D possibly TRBD1 on 5 matching bases. This CDR3 has 16 amino acids. The germline CDR1 and CDR2 sequences are SGHVS and FNYEAQ. V was clipped by 3 bases and J by 4 bases, with 16 bases between them. CDR3 DNA: TGTGCCAGCAGCTTGGGGCCTAAATGGGCTAATCAGCCCCAGCATTTT. This codes for CASSLGPKWANQPQHF. Together with reference TRBV7-6 and TRBJ1-5, the CDR3 gives the full variable domain: GAGVSQSPRYKVTKRGQDVALRCDPISGHVSLYWYRQALGQGPEFLTYFNYEAQQDKSGLPNDRFSAERPEGSISTLTIQRTEQRDSAMYRCASSLGPKWANQPQHFGDGTRLSIL.

The genes are TRBV5-6 and TRBJ2-7; TRBD2 matches at 8 bases. V shed 0 bases, J shed 2 bases, and the junction held 1 base outside the gene matches. This CDR3 is built from 14 residues. Germline V gene data show CDR1 as SGHDT and CDR2 as YYEEEE. The CDR3 here is CASSLDGGAYEQYF. The DNA of the CDR3 is TGTGCCAGCAGCTTGGACGGGGGGGCCTACGAGCAGTACTTC.

The J gene is TRBJ1-2, the V gene TRBV12-3 or TRBV12-4; D not resolved. Trimming cost V 6 bases and J 6 bases, with 11 bases left between them. This CDR3 contains 12 residues. In DNA form, the CDR3 reads TGTGCCAGCAGCTCAGGAGGGAATGGCTACACCTTC. It specifies CASSSGGNGYTF.

V and J are TRBV6-1 and TRBJ2-3; weak D call: TRBD1 (5 bases). Germline assignment: CDR1 MNHNS and CDR2 SASEGT. V was shortened by 0 bases and J by 4 bases, with 8 bases between the two germline ends. CDR3 length: 14 residues. The CDR3 region is CASSEAPGPDTQYF. The DNA for the CDR3 is TGTGCCAGCAGTGAAGCTCCAGGGCCAGATACGCAGTATTTT.

This chain uses TRBV19 with TRBJ1-1, with 8 bases fitting TRBD1. This CDR3 spans 13 amino acids. CDR1 and CDR2 (germline): LNHDA, SQIVND (reference sequence). V dropped 4 bases and J dropped 4; count of bases not matched to a gene: 2. In nucleotides, the CDR3 is TGTGCCAGTAGTAGCGACAGGGGCACTGAAGCTTTCTTT. Translated: CASSSDRGTEAFF.

This clone came up once. The J gene is TRBJ1-5, the V gene TRBV2; tentative D call: TRBD1 (6 bases). This CDR3 contains 18 residues. Germline V gene sequence: CDR1 SNHLY, CDR2 FYNNEI. Between the trimmed V and J ends, which lost 0 bases and 0 bases, there was a span of 15 bases. The chain's CDR3 is CASSEALGGWDSNQPQHF. CDR3 DNA: TGTGCCAGCAGTGAAGCGCTAGGGGGATGGGATAGCAATCAGCCCCAGCATTTT.

The rearrangement links TRBV10-3 to TRBJ1-2; no clear D. From germline, CDR1 is ENHRY and CDR2 SYGVKD. The CDR3 sequence is 12 residues long. Trimming removed 2 bases at V and 4 bases at J, with 5 bases between. This CDR3 is CAISEGSYGYTF. The CDR3 region has the DNA TGTGCCATCAGTGAGGGGAGCTATGGCTACACCTTC.

The rearrangement joins TRBV6-5 to TRBJ2-3; D not resolved. CDR3 length: 15 residues. Looked up from germline, CDR1 is MNHEY and CDR2 is SVGAGI. Trimming cost V 2 bases and J 1 base, with 10 bases left between them. CDR3: CASSYGQLRTDTQYF. Here the CDR3 DNA reads TGTGCCAGCAGTTACGGGCAGCTCCGCACAGATACGCAGTATTTT.

The rearrangement joins TRBV18 to TRBJ1-1, with a weak D call TRBD1 (6 bases). The CDR3 has 16 residues. The V end was cut by 2 bases, the J end by 7 bases, with 20 bases between. Germline CDR1 reads KGHSH; CDR2 reads LQKENI. As DNA, the CDR3 is TGTGCCAGCTCACCAGGACAGCCCTTCGAGGGAGTTGAAGCTTTCTTT. Its protein product is CASSPGQPFEGVEAFF.

This chain uses TRBV18 with TRBJ1-2, with no clear D. Germline lookup yields CDR1 KGHSH and CDR2 LQKENI. CDR3 length: 14 amino acids. V shed 3 bases and J shed 4 bases, with 12 bases lying between them. CDR3 protein: CASSPPTNLYGYTF. In DNA form, the CDR3 reads TGTGCCAGCTCACCGCCGACAAATCTCTATGGCTACACCTTC.

This chain links TRBV29-1 with TRBJ2-1; the D is unclear. Germline V lookup: CDR1 SQVTM, CDR2 ANQGSEA. This CDR3 is 14 amino acids long. Between the trimmed V and J ends, which lost 3 bases and 1 base, there was a span of 10 bases. CDR3 residues: CSVDLGLSYNEQFF. The CDR3 coding sequence is TGCAGCGTTGATCTCGGTTTATCCTACAATGAGCAGTTCTTC.

This clone was observed a handful of times. The V and J genes are TRBV3-1 (or the pseudogene TRBV3-2) and TRBJ2-7; a possible D gene is TRBD1 (10 bases). CDR1 is LGHDT and CDR2 is YNNKEL in the germline V gene (reference sequence). Trimming stripped 4 bases from V and 3 bases from J, with 28 bases between. This CDR3 comprises 19 residues. CDR3 residues: CASSRDRGIRLAAFYEQYF. CDR3 sequence (DNA): TGTGCCAGCAGCCGGGACAGGGGAATCCGACTAGCGGCATTCTACGAGCAGTACTTC.

A few counts support this clone. The chain links TRBV6-5 to TRBJ1-1, with D uncertain. Trimming took 4 bases from V and 4 from J, leaving 16 bases between them. Germline CDR1 and CDR2: MNHEY and SVGAGI. The CDR3 length is 15 residues. The CDR3 nucleotides read TGTGCCAGCAGTTCCGACATTCGGTCGTCCACTGAAGCTTTCTTT. This encodes CASSSDIRSSTEAFF.

The rearrangement uses TRBV3-1 (or the pseudogene TRBV3-2) and TRBJ1-4, with TRBD1 matching over 7 bases. Germline CDR1 reads LGHDT; CDR2 reads YNNKEL (reference sequence). V was pared by 6 bases and J by 2 bases, with 6 bases of the junction left unmatched. This CDR3 region has 15 residues. Here the CDR3 reads CASSRQGSTNEKLFF. For the CDR3, the DNA is TGTGCCAGCAGTCGACAGGGATCGACTAATGAAAAACTGTTTTTT.

As concerns this clone: The junction differs from germline at one of its ends, possibly a read error. The gene calls are TRBV4-1 and TRBJ2-7; 7 bases agree with TRBD2. The CDR3 spans 13 residues. Looked up from germline, CDR1 is MGHRA and CDR2 is YSYEKL. CDR3 protein: CASSQDPGGSVDF. CDR3 in DNA: TGCGCCAGCAGCCAGGACCCGGGGGGATCAGTGGACTTC.

This sequence joins TRBV11-1 and TRBJ2-2; 9 bases agree with TRBD2. V shed 5 bases and J 6 bases; nucleotides not matched to a gene: 10. Germline V CDR1 and CDR2: SGHAT, FQDESV (reference sequence). The CDR3 has 16 amino acids. The CDR3 reads CASSGKAGGEPGELFF. The CDR3 DNA follows: TGTGCCAGCAGCGGAAAAGCGGGAGGTGAGCCCGGGGAGCTGTTTTTT.

The V and J genes are TRBV2 and TRBJ1-4, with a weak D call TRBD1 (6 bases). V was pared by 3 bases and J by 8 bases, with 13 bases between. The CDR3 is 14 residues long. The germline V gene encodes CDR1 SNHLY and CDR2 FYNNEI. For the CDR3, the DNA is TGTGCCAGCAGTGACCTGGACAGTTCAGAAAAACTGTTTTTT. Amino acids: CASSDLDSSEKLFF.

The chain combines TRBV24-1 with TRBJ2-3; possibly TRBD1 for D (7 bases). Trimming removed 3 bases at V and 4 bases at J, with 16 bases between. The CDR3 has 16 amino acids. Per germline, CDR1 KGHDR and CDR2 SFDVKD. DNA for the CDR3: TGTGCCACCAGTGATCCCCTTGGAGGGGGCCCAGATACGCAGTATTTT. This codes for CATSDPLGGGPDTQYF.

The chain links TRBV6-2 or TRBV6-3 to TRBJ2-3, with D possibly TRBD2 on 6 matching bases. This CDR3 has 14 residues. V was clipped by 6 bases and J by 2 bases, with 12 bases between them. Germline CDR1 and CDR2: MNHEY and SVGEGT. In DNA, the CDR3 is TGTGCCAGCAGCAGGACTATCTACACAGATACGCAGTATTTT. This encodes CASSRTIYTDTQYF.

The genes are TRBV14 and TRBJ2-5; 9 nucleotides agree with TRBD2. The V gene's germline CDR1 is SGHDN and CDR2 FVKESK. The CDR3 totals 18 residues. The junction had 15 bases not matched to a gene; V was cut back by 3 bases and J by 4 bases. This CDR3 reads CASSQEGPLAGLGETQYF. DNA of the CDR3: TGTGCCAGCAGCCAGGAAGGGCCTCTAGCGGGGCTGGGAGAGACCCAGTACTTC.

This clone has a handful of counts. V is TRBV2 and J is TRBJ2-7, with 7 bases aligning to TRBD1. This CDR3 is 15 amino acids long. Trimming took 6 bases from V and 0 from J; bases not matched to a gene: 8. The germline V gene has CDR1 SNHLY and CDR2 FYNNEI. CDR3 sequence reads: CASRTDRDPSYEQYF. The CDR3 DNA reads as TGTGCCAGCAGGACTGACAGGGACCCCTCCTACGAGCAGTACTTC.

The chain recombines TRBV2 with TRBJ2-5, with 8 bases identical to TRBD1. This CDR3 has 15 residues. Germline loops: CDR1 SNHLY, CDR2 FYNNEI. V was clipped by 4 bases and J by 5 bases; unmatched bases: 9. The CDR3 DNA sequence: TGTGCCAGCAGTGCCGACAGGGGACCTCGGGAGACCCAGTACTTC. Protein sequence: CASSADRGPRETQYF.

J is TRBJ2-1 and V is TRBV5-3; D gene ambiguous. TRBV5-3 is recorded as an ORF, its role being uncertain. Trimming cost V 1 base and J 0 bases, with 14 bases left between them. The CDR3 has 17 amino acids. The CDR3 region has the DNA TGTGCCAGAAGCTTGTTGATTGAATCGAGCTCCTACAATGAGCAGTTCTTC. This sequence encodes CARSLLIESSSYNEQFF.

This chain links TRBV10-3 with TRBJ2-1, with TRBD2 matching 10 bases. Unmatched junction bases numbered 9, after V lost 10 bases and J lost 6 bases. The germline CDR1 and CDR2 sequences are ENHRY and SYGVKD. The CDR3 covers 14 residues. The chain's CDR3 is CASSGTSVRNEQFF. As DNA, the CDR3 is TGTGCCAGCTCCGGGACTAGCGTCCGCAATGAGCAGTTCTTC.

The chain is built from TRBV5-4 and TRBJ1-1; 8 bases are shared with TRBD1. The CDR3 contains 14 residues. The germline CDR1 and CDR2 sequences are SGHNT and YYREEE (reference sequence). V lost 2 bases to trimming and J lost 4 bases; unmatched junction nucleotides: 4. CDR3 region: CASSLRTGGTEAFF. Here the CDR3 DNA reads TGTGCCAGCAGCTTACGTACAGGGGGCACTGAAGCTTTCTTT.

The chain joins TRBV6-5 to TRBJ2-5, with 11 bases that match TRBD2. V gave up 6 bases and J gave up 2 bases; unmatched junction bases: 5. CDR1 and CDR2 (germline): MNHEY, SVGAGI. CDR3 size: 15 residues. CDR3 nucleotide sequence: TGTGCCAGCAGCCTGACTAGCGGGGCGCAAGAGACCCAGTACTTC. It is translated as CASSLTSGAQETQYF.

The V and J genes are TRBV7-3 and TRBJ1-1, with 10 bases identical to TRBD1. V lost 4 bases and J lost 0; bases outside the gene matches: 5. Germline V gives CDR1 SGHTA, CDR2 FQGTGA. The CDR3 is made up of 16 amino acids. This CDR3 is CASSSRDRGLNTEAFF. In DNA, the CDR3 is TGTGCCAGCAGCTCCAGGGACAGGGGCTTGAACACTGAAGCTTTCTTT.

This rearrangement joins TRBV9 to TRBJ2-1, with 10 nucleotides matching TRBD1. V shed 0 bases, J shed 8 bases, and the junction held 8 bases outside the gene matches. Germline V gene lookup returns CDR1 SGDLS and CDR2 YYNGEE. The CDR3 consists of 16 residues. The CDR3 DNA is TGTGCCAGCAGCGTAGCTGGGACAGGGGTTTCGGATGAGCAGTTCTTC. Translated, it gives CASSVAGTGVSDEQFF.